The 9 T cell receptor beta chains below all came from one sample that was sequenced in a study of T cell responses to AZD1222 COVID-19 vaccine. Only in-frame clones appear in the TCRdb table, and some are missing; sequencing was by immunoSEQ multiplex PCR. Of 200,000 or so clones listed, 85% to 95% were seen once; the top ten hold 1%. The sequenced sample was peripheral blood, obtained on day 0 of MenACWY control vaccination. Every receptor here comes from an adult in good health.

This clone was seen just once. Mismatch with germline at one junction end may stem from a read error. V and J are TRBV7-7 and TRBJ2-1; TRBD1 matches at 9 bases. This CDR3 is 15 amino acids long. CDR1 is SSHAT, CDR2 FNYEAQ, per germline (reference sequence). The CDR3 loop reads CASSLGTGTYNEQFF. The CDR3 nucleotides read TGTGCTAGCAGCTTAGGGACAGGGACGTACAATGAGCAGTTCTTC.

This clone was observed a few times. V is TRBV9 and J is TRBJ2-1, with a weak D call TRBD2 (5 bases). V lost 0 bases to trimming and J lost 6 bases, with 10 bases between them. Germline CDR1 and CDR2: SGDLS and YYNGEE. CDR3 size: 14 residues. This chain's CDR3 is CASSVAVAGNEQFF. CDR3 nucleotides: TGTGCCAGCAGCGTAGCAGTCGCGGGCAATGAGCAGTTCTTC.

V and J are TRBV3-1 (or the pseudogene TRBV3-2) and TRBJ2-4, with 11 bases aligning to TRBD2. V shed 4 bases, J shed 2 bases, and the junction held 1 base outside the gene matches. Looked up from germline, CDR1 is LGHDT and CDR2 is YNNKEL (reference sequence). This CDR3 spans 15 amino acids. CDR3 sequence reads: CASSLAGGSKNIQYF. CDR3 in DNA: TGTGCCAGCAGCCTAGCGGGGGGGTCCAAAAACATTCAGTACTTC.

The CDR3 DNA follows: TGCAGCGGCTCCGGGACAGGGGGGACCGGGGAGCTGTTTTTT. It codes for CSGSGTGGTGELFF. V gene TRBV29-1 combines with J gene TRBJ2-2; TRBD1 aligns across 11 bases. From germline, CDR1 is SQVTM and CDR2 ANQGSEA. V dropped 7 bases and J dropped 5; count of bases not matched to a gene: 6. CDR3 size: 14 residues.

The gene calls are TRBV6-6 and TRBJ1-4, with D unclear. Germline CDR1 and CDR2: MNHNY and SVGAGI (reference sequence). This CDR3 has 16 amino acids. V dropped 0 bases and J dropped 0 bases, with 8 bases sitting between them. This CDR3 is CASSYSRAATNEKLFF. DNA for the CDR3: TGTGCCAGCAGTTACTCTCGGGCCGCAACTAATGAAAAACTGTTTTTT.

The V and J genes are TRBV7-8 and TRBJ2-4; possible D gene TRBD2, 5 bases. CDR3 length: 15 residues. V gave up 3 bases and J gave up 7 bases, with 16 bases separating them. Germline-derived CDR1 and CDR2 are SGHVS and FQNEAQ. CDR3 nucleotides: TGTGCCAGCAGCTTCGCCTCGGGATATAAGAACATTCAGTACTTC. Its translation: CASSFASGYKNIQYF.

CDR3 coding DNA: TGTGCCAGCAGCTTTGTCGGAGTGGAGACCCAGTACTTC. Amino acids: CASSFVGVETQYF. The chain is built from TRBV6-2 or TRBV6-3 and TRBJ2-5, with no clear D. Trimming shortened V by 6 bases and J by 5 bases, and 13 bases separated the two germline ends. The CDR3 loop spans 13 amino acids. Per the germline V gene, CDR1 is MNHEY and CDR2 is SVGEGT.

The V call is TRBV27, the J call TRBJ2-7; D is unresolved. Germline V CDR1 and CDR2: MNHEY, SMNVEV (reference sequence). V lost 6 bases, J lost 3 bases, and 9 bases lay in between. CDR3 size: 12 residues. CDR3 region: CASSLDNYEQYF. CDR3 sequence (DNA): TGTGCCAGCAGCCTCGACAACTACGAGCAGTACTTC.

The CDR3 spells CASSLKDRGMAGNTIYF. CDR3 nucleotides: TGCGCCAGCAGCTTGAAGGACAGGGGCATGGCTGGAAACACCATATATTTT. V usage is TRBV5-1 and J usage is TRBJ1-3, with 9 bases that match TRBD1. V trimming: 1 base; J trimming: 2 bases; junction bases outside the gene matches: 7. CDR3 length equals 17 residues. Germline V lookup: CDR1 SGHRS, CDR2 YFSETQ.